This TCR beta chain stems from a study of blood T cells in healthy people across ages (dated by TCRdb to the mid-2010s). For the study in its entirety: In model experiments, template switching captured about one uniquely barcoded TCR beta cDNA molecule for every two T cells. The study measured age-related changes in TCR beta repertoire diversity using deep sequencing normalized with unique cDNA molecular identifiers. Donors were grouped into four age groups: young (average 16 years), middle-aged (over 35), aged (around 66) and long-lived (just over 80). The study analyzed two additional independent replicas of 1 million unique cDNA reads from the same blood draw for two donors, one aged 18 to 29 and one aged 80 or older. To avoid experimental bias, donors of different ages were distributed randomly across sequencing lanes. Overall results and qualifications from the work: Compared with the aged group, more naive CD4+ T cells, fewer expanded clones and increased TCR diversity were shown by the long-lived group, suggesting age selection. Estimates of total diversity from one million sequenced T cells were regarded as lower bounds and underestimates. Because donor CMV infection status was unknown, age-related changes in expanded clonotypes were potentially confounded. Observed TCR beta diversity per million T cells fell roughly linearly with age, and a significant reduction was already apparent by age roughly 40. Because profiling used bulk unsorted PBMCs, naive and antigen-experienced compartments could not be compared conclusively. A strong correlation was found between observed TCR beta diversity and the percentage of naive T cells measured by flow cytometry.

Library creation used 5' RACE. The instrument given in TCRdb is Illumina HiSeq 2500. A second 7 to 11 cycle PCR used a sample-barcoded 5' primer and a J-beta primer mix. Each TCR beta cDNA molecule received a unique molecular identifier from a template-switch 5' adaptor carrying 12 random nucleotides. Each sample yielded at least 2.5 million CDR3-containing paired-end reads. The Mint cDNA synthesis kit, primed by a TRBC-specific oligonucleotide, was used to synthesize first-strand cDNA from all RNA. After uracil-DNA glycosylase treatment, a first 18-cycle PCR used universal primers M1SS and BC2_uni_R on all cDNA. Per the original workflow: For normalization, 1 million high-quality reads, each with a distinct molecular identifier, were randomly selected from each sample. Instead of being binned into consensus sequences, reads that shared molecular identifiers were thrown out. MiTCR, run with a Q25 quality threshold and the strictest error-elimination algorithm, handled CDR3 identification, clonotype clustering and error correction. Lower-bound total TCR beta diversity was estimated with a nonparametric unseen species model using Euler transformation. TCRdb reprocessed the public reads (quality trimming at Q25 with fastp, clone calling with MiXCR) and kept in-frame beta chains. Rows merge per CDR3 protein into single entries with the most common DNA and genes. For this entry, the V and J calls and clone size follow TCRdb and not the study's own pipeline. Counted in this sample were about 1.5 million distinct CDR3 sequences; roughly 43% of them appeared once. The ten largest account for about 3.8% of the sample.

Concerning this clonotype: Which antigen it targets is not known. No base quality values were provided; no much bigger clone lies one nucleotide off.

Systemically healthy Caucasian individuals from Russia, 35 to 50 in total and aged about 6 to 95 years, were included as donors. Each donor gave ten milliliters of peripheral blood, collected into EDTA-treated Vacutainer tubes. PBMCs were isolated by Ficoll-Paque density-gradient centrifugation, with at least 6.5 million obtained per sample. Trizol reagent was used to extract total RNA from the PBMCs, yielding at least 5 micrograms per sample. For every donor, an aliquot of PBMCs went through flow cytometry to measure the percentages of naive CD45RAhigh/CD27high T cells. The CDR3, cysteine through phenylalanine, is 16 amino acids long. Of the read, only the CDR3 DNA is kept; its 48 bases are in frame from base 1. As encoded in the germline V gene, CDR1 is MDHEN while CDR2 is SYDVKM. V is pruned by 10 bases and J by 5 bases, leaving 17 bases of the junction without a gene match.

The chain couples TRBV28 to TRBJ2-1, with 7 bases in between that match TRBD1. The TCR comes from a woman between 18 and 30 years old in good health. The specimen was blood. CDR3 protein: CATTPWDSSGHNEQFF. The nucleotide sequence is TGTGCCACGACGCCTTGGGACAGCTCAGGTCACAATGAGCAGTTCTTC.